One TCR beta chain is described in this entry. What it recognizes is unknown. This sample was included in a study of radiation and T cells in renal cell carcinoma. Study-wide results and limits: From baseline, blood top tumor clonotypes peaked at 2 weeks post-radiation. Dominant CDR3 motifs were more common in irradiated tumors than controls. Tumor samples were small regions of around 0.91 g. Without pretreatment biopsies, baseline tumor clonotype presence was undetermined.

Generated by immunoSEQ multiplex PCR, the TCRdb table keeps only in-frame clones and is missing some. The sample has more than 15,000 clones, under 55% seen once. There are 14 residues in the CDR3. CDR1 is MNHNS and CDR2 is SASEGT in the germline V gene. Trimming left V 5 bases short and J 7 bases short, with 15 bases between. The sample's treatment: 15 Gy SBRT to primary tumor, nephrectomy 4 weeks later. The receptor was derived from a man aged 50-60 years with renal cell carcinoma. The sample consisted of tumor tissue, taken from a patient whose treatment included radiotherapy and nephrectomy. This sequence joins TRBV6-1 and TRBJ1-3; unclear D gene. In DNA, the CDR3 is TGTGCCAGCAGTCTTATTGGTTTAGGGAACACCATATATTTT. Its protein is CASSLIGLGNTIYF.